Below are 3 T cell receptor beta chains sequenced from a single sample in a study of PD-1 blockade in mismatch repair-deficient tumors. Libraries were prepared by immunoSEQ multiplex PCR; TCRdb keeps only in-frame clonotypes and omits some of them. The table includes some 130,000 clones, 85% to 90% detected once. The source was peripheral blood, collected 72 weeks after starting pembrolizumab. The receptors here all came from an adult with mismatch repair-deficient cancer.

The rearrangement joins TRBV6-5 to TRBJ1-1, with TRBD1 as a possible D gene (5 bases). Germline V gene lookup returns CDR1 MNHEY and CDR2 SVGAGI. The CDR3 contains 16 residues. V was cut by 4 bases and J by 0 bases, with 15 bases left in between. CDR3 loop: CASSSALRGVNTEAFF. The DNA for the CDR3 is TGTGCCAGCAGTTCAGCCCTCCGGGGCGTGAACACTGAAGCTTTCTTT.

This clone was recorded once. The V and J genes are TRBV4-3 and TRBJ2-4; D may be TRBD1 (6 bases). With 4 bases removed from V and 0 bases from J, the gap between germline ends came to 10 bases. The CDR3 has 15 amino acids. Germline-derived CDR1 and CDR2 are LGHNA and YSLEER. CDR3 bases: TGCGCCAGCAGCCCAGGCAGGGGAGCCAAAAACATTCAGTACTTC. Translation: CASSPGRGAKNIQYF.

The chain combines TRBV5-1 with TRBJ2-1, with 8 bases fitting TRBD1. This CDR3 is built from 15 residues. The V segment lost 2 bases and the J segment 2 bases; nucleotides outside the gene matches: 3. Germline V CDR1 and CDR2: SGHRS, YFSETQ. The CDR3 is CASSLGTGAYNEQFF. CDR3 in DNA: TGCGCCAGCAGCTTAGGGACAGGTGCCTACAATGAGCAGTTCTTC.